This T cell receptor (beta chain) derives from a study of T cell repertoires in cytomegalovirus infection. Across the study: Public signatures in TCR beta pointed to CMV infection and matching HLA type.

Concerning this clonotype itself: The antigen remains undetermined.

Study outcomes and limitations: Dominating the ex vivo response were HLA-C-restricted CMV-specific TCR beta clonotypes.

TCRdb redid the calling of the reads with MiXCR, one entry per CDR3 protein. The top ten clones hold around a sixth of a sample with about 150,000 distinct CDR3 sequences, under 20% of them seen once. CDR1 and CDR2 from the germline V gene are LNHNV and YYDKDF (reference sequence). The junction had 4 bases not matched to a gene; V was cut back by 7 bases and J by 1 base. The CDR3 totals 14 residues. The material sequenced was CD8+ T cells from PBMCs. The genes are TRBV15 and TRBJ2-1; 7 bases are a match to TRBD2. This TCR came from a human donor in good health (CMV status not recorded). Some clones in this sample may be carry-over from other donors' samples. CDR3 sequence: CATTTGGSYNEQFF. CDR3 sequence (DNA): TGTGCCACCACGACGGGAGGATCCTACAATGAGCAGTTCTTC.